This TCR beta chain was captured by sequencing in a study of cytomegalovirus exposure and HLA in healthy donors. General study results and limits: A later examination showed that TCR association rates differed by HLA locus, with DRB1 most and HLA-C fewest. A cluster of highly shared sequence variants was likely a sequencing artifact.

With 60 Vbeta and 13 Jbeta primers, the PCR was carried out. Some clones are missing from TCRdb's copy, which holds only in-frame ones; the method was immunoSEQ multiplex PCR. Of about 270,000 clones in the sample, 72% were seen once. As concerns this clone: Its antigen remains unknown.

This CDR3 has 15 residues. J gave up 2 bases and V 5 bases, and 5 bases lay outside the gene matches. The germline CDR1 and CDR2 sequences are SGHRS and YFSETQ. This receptor was taken from a female donor in good health and CMV-seronegative. The sample comprised PBMCs. The J gene is TRBJ2-7, the V gene TRBV5-1, with TRBD1 matching over 12 bases. The CDR3 DNA reads as TGCGCCAGCAGGTCCGGGACAGGGGGCACCTACGAGCAGTACTTC. It is translated as CASRSGTGGTYEQYF.